The 16 T cell receptor beta chains below were found in one sample sequenced in a study of shared clonotypes between healthy human individuals (dated by TCRdb to 2018 to 2021). Library method: the immunoSEQ multiplex PCR assay. In its TCRdb copy, this immuneACCESS table keeps in-frame sequences only and misses some clones. Where compared with another copy, unresolved V genes explain less than half of these, and the others have no known cause. This sample has millions of clones in its table, and around 94% of those were observed once. The ten most abundant clones make up around 0.14% of the sample. Material for sequencing was naive CD4+ T cells sorted from blood. What the cell subset or site label conveys for this sample: CD45RA+ positively selected. These receptors were taken from a man in his late teens or twenties in good health.

The chain couples TRBV13 to TRBJ1-1; D unresolved. Trimming stripped 4 bases from V and 1 base from J, with 19 bases between. The CDR3 has 17 residues. Germline V gene lookup returns CDR1 PRHDT and CDR2 FYEKMQ (reference sequence). CDR3 amino acids: CASSSTSRFEENTEAFF. The CDR3 DNA reads TGTGCCAGCAGCTCGACGAGTCGATTTGAGGAGAACACTGAAGCTTTCTTT.

The V gene is TRBV28, the J gene TRBJ2-1; no clear D gene. The germline V gene has CDR1 MDHEN and CDR2 SYDVKM. The CDR3 covers 17 residues. Trimming shortened V by 5 bases and J by 1 base, and 18 bases separated the two germline ends. The CDR3 nucleotides are TGTGCCAGCAGTCCGTCCCTCGGCTCTTGGTCCTACAATGAGCAGTTCTTC. Protein product: CASSPSLGSWSYNEQFF.

The gene calls are TRBV5-6 and TRBJ1-2; no clear D. The germline gives CDR1 SGHDT, CDR2 YYEEEE. V was pared by 0 bases and J by 6 bases, with 9 bases between. CDR3 length equals 13 residues. CDR3 coding DNA: TGTGCCAGCAGCTTGGGGCACATTAATGGCTACACCTTC. Protein sequence: CASSLGHINGYTF.

To note about this clone: Other DNA sequences in this sample translate to the same CDR3. This chain uses TRBV19 with TRBJ2-5; D is possibly TRBD1 or TRBD2 (5 bases each). CDR1 LNHDA and CDR2 SQIVND come from the germline V gene (reference sequence). The length of the CDR3 is 14 residues. The V gene lost 1 base and the J gene lost 5 bases, with 11 bases spanning the gap. The CDR3 reads CASSIGGVGETQYF. The CDR3 coding sequence is TGTGCCAGTAGTATAGGAGGGGTGGGGGAGACCCAGTACTTC.

About this clone itself: The sample carries other DNA sequences with the same CDR3. The J gene is TRBJ1-2, the V gene TRBV18; 7 bases are shared with TRBD1. CDR3 length: 15 residues. V lost 0 bases, J lost 2 bases, and 3 bases stayed unmatched. The germline V gene encodes CDR1 KGHSH and CDR2 LQKENI. The CDR3 region is CASSPPGTANYGYTF. CDR3 bases: TGTGCCAGCTCACCACCCGGGACAGCAAACTATGGCTACACCTTC. Full variable domain (remainder filled in from reference TRBV18 and TRBJ1-2): NAGVMQNPRHLVRRRGQEARLRCSPMKGHSHVYWYRQLPEEGLKFMVYLQKENIIDESGMPKERFSAEFPKEGPSILRIQQVVRGDSAAYFCASSPPGTANYGYTFGSGTRLTVV.

The chain is built from TRBV9 and TRBJ2-3, with 8 bases lining up with TRBD1. The trim removed 1 base at V and 5 bases at J, leaving 3 bases unmatched. CDR1 and CDR2 from the germline V gene are SGDLS and YYNGEE. The CDR3 is 14 amino acids. The CDR3 DNA is TGTGCCAGCAGCGTAAGACAGGGGATAGATACGCAGTATTTT. Its protein product is CASSVRQGIDTQYF.

The rearrangement joins TRBV5-4 to TRBJ2-3, with 9 bases matching TRBD2. The germline V gene has CDR1 SGHNT and CDR2 YYREEE (reference sequence). Trimming removed 0 bases from V and 6 bases from J; junction bases left unmatched: 2. The CDR3 sequence is 14 residues long. The CDR3 region has the DNA TGTGCCAGCAGCTTGGGGAGCGGGAGGGATACGCAGTATTTT. Protein: CASSLGSGRDTQYF.

V is TRBV5-4 and J is TRBJ2-7, with a possible D match to TRBD2 (5 bases). Trimming left V 4 bases short and J 6 bases short, with 14 bases between. The CDR3 length is 13 residues. Per germline, CDR1 SGHNT and CDR2 YYREEE (reference sequence). In DNA, the CDR3 is TGTGCCAGCAGCCTACCATATGGAGGCGAGCAGTACTTC. Amino acid sequence: CASSLPYGGEQYF. Full variable domain (remainder filled in from reference TRBV5-4 and TRBJ2-7): ETGVTQSPTHLIKTRGQQVTLRCSSQSGHNTVSWYQQALGQGPQFIFQYYREEENGRGNFPPRFSGLQFPNYSSELNVNALELDDSALYLCASSLPYGGEQYFGPGTRLTVT.

The chain employs TRBV28 and TRBJ1-2, with 9 bases aligning to TRBD1. Per germline, CDR1 MDHEN and CDR2 SYDVKM. The CDR3 totals 16 residues. V dropped 4 bases and J dropped 3; count of bases not matched to a gene: 9. CDR3 residues: CASSYRDRDFYYGYTF. Here the CDR3 DNA reads TGTGCCAGCAGTTACCGGGACAGGGATTTTTACTATGGCTACACCTTC.

J is TRBJ1-1 and V is TRBV7-3, with D possibly TRBD1 on 5 matching bases. V was pared by 5 bases and J by 1 base, with 8 bases between. This CDR3 is 13 amino acids long. The V gene's germline CDR1 is SGHTA and CDR2 FQGTGA. The CDR3 coding sequence is TGTGCCAGCAGCCCAGGGACGAACACTGAAGCTTTCTTT. Its protein is CASSPGTNTEAFF.

The chain is built from TRBV28 and TRBJ2-7; tentative D call: TRBD2 (6 bases). With 3 bases removed from V and 6 bases from J, the gap between germline ends came to 12 bases. Germline V CDR1 and CDR2: MDHEN, SYDVKM. This CDR3 is 13 amino acids long. The CDR3 here is CASSFGLLGEQYF. The CDR3 DNA follows: TGTGCCAGCAGTTTCGGACTACTCGGCGAGCAGTACTTC. The complete variable domain, with remaining parts taken from reference TRBV28 and TRBJ2-7, reads DVKVTQSSRYLVKRTGEKVFLECVQDMDHENMFWYRQDPGLGLRLIYFSYDVKMKEKGDIPEGYSVSREKKERFSLILESASTNQTSMYLCASSFGLLGEQYFGPGTRLTVT.

The chain uses TRBV5-1 and TRBJ2-3; 7 nucleotides agree with TRBD1. The CDR3 is 18 amino acids. Germline V lookup: CDR1 SGHRS, CDR2 YFSETQ. V gave up 3 bases and J gave up 0 bases; unmatched junction bases: 13. In nucleotides, the CDR3 is TGCGCCAGCAGCTCTGGACAGGTCCTCACTCGCAGCACAGATACGCAGTATTTT. This translates into CASSSGQVLTRSTDTQYF.

The V gene is TRBV28, the J gene TRBJ2-1; tentatively, D is TRBD1 or TRBD2 (6 bases each). The germline CDR1 and CDR2 sequences are MDHEN and SYDVKM. V was pared by 6 bases and J by 6 bases, with 21 bases between. The CDR3 contains 16 residues. CDR3 region: CASSFREMRGTNEQFF. The CDR3 region has the DNA TGTGCCAGCAGCTTTCGGGAGATGAGGGGGACCAATGAGCAGTTCTTC.

The gene calls are TRBV7-2 and TRBJ1-4, with D possibly TRBD1 on 5 matching bases. The CDR3 is made up of 14 amino acids. The V gene's germline CDR1 is SGHTA and CDR2 FQGNSA. V lost 1 base and J lost 4, with 7 bases in between. CDR3 protein: CASSLGGINEKLFF. CDR3 coding DNA: TGTGCCAGCAGCTTAGGGGGGATTAATGAAAAACTGTTTTTT.

This rearrangement joins TRBV15 to TRBJ1-4, with D unclear. In germline, CDR1 is LNHNV, CDR2 YYDKDF (reference sequence). CDR3 size: 17 residues. V was trimmed by 0 bases and J by 0 bases, leaving 11 bases between them. CDR3 coding DNA: TGTGCCACCAGCAGAGATAGTGGAACCTCAACTAATGAAAAACTGTTTTTT. Translation gives CATSRDSGTSTNEKLFF.

The chain is built from TRBV5-1 and TRBJ1-3; the match to TRBD1 covers 8 bases. Germline CDR1 and CDR2: SGHRS and YFSETQ. V shed 4 bases, J shed 0 bases, and the junction held 6 bases outside the gene matches. CDR3 length: 16 amino acids. The CDR3 region is CASSQGQVNSGNTIYF. As DNA, the CDR3 is TGCGCCAGCAGCCAGGGACAGGTGAACTCTGGAAACACCATATATTTT.